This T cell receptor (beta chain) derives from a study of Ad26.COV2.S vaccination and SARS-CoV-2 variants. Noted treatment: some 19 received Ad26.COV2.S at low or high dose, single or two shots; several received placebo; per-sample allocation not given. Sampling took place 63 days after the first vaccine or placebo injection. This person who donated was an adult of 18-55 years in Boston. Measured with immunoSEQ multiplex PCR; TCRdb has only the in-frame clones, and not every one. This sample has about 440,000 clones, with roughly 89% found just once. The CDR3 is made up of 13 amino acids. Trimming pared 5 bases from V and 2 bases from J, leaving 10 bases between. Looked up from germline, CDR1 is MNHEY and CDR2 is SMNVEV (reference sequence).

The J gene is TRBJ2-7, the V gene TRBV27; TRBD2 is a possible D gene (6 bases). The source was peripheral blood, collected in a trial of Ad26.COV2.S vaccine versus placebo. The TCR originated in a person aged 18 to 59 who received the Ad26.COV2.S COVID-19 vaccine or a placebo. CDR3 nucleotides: TGTGCCAGCAGTGGACTAACCGCCTACGAGCAGTACTTC. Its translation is CASSGLTAYEQYF.